The clone carrying this T cell receptor beta chain was picked up many times. The target antigen is unknown. TCRdb recomputed calls from the reads with MiXCR, one row per CDR3 protein. The sample contains about 900,000 distinct CDR3 sequences, 30% to 40% of which appear only once. Germline values: CDR1 SEHNR, CDR2 FQNEAQ (reference sequence). CDR3 length: 18 residues. The junction had 17 bases not matched to a gene; V was cut back by 10 bases and J by 1 base. These data come from a study of T cell repertoires in cytomegalovirus infection. J is TRBJ2-1 and V is TRBV7-9; 9 nucleotides match TRBD2. The input for sequencing was cultured CD8+ T cells from PBMCs, taken from culture after CMV antigen stimulation. This TCR derives from a human donor in good health (CMV status not recorded). Some clones in this sample may be carry-over from other donors' samples. The CDR3 region has the DNA TGTGCCACCACGGGAAGCGGGGGGTCACTCAGTTCCTACAATGAGCAGTTCTTC. The encoded protein is CATTGSGGSLSSYNEQFF.